These T cell receptor beta chains were read from a single sample in a study of post-analysis software for immune sequencing data. TCRdb fed the PCR reads into MiXCR, producing one record per CDR3 protein. The sample lists approximately 770,000 distinct CDR3 sequences, 35% to 55% occurring once. Sequencing was done on a sample of blood. These receptors were taken from a girl aged 5-17 years with multiple sclerosis. Both conserved end residues are part of each CDR3.

CDR3aa: CSARVYRGDYNEQFF
v_gene: TRBV20-1
j_gene: TRBJ2-1

CDR3aa: CSATTPIYGYTF
v_gene: TRBV20-1
j_gene: TRBJ1-2

CDR3aa: CASSERDRERNYGYTF
v_gene: TRBV25-1
j_gene: TRBJ1-2

CDR3aa: CASSSEGRLARSTDTQYF
v_gene: TRBV6-5
j_gene: TRBJ2-3

CDR3aa: CASSSHTGHPGNQPQHF
v_gene: TRBV28
j_gene: TRBJ1-5

CDR3aa: CASSLFRLISYEQYF
v_gene: TRBV28
j_gene: TRBJ2-7

CDR3aa: CASSSRLAGGFGNEQYF
v_gene: TRBV12-3/TRBV12-4
j_gene: TRBJ2-7

CDR3aa: CASGLFYEQYF
v_gene: TRBV27
j_gene: TRBJ2-7

CDR3aa: CASSLASGGPSGGSYEQYF
v_gene: TRBV7-6
j_gene: TRBJ2-7

CDR3aa: CASSSDRTRSYEQYF
v_gene: TRBV7-2
j_gene: TRBJ2-7

CDR3aa: CASGLAGGEGRVNEQFF
v_gene: TRBV11-1
j_gene: TRBJ2-1

CDR3aa: CASSQDSGTGEWDTEAFF
v_gene: TRBV4-3
j_gene: TRBJ1-1

CDR3aa: CSAIWTSGTGEQYF
v_gene: TRBV20-1
j_gene: -

CDR3aa: CASSPTAFGTDYGYTF
v_gene: TRBV12-3/TRBV12-4
j_gene: TRBJ1-2

CDR3aa: CSVEGSRGQPQHF
v_gene: TRBV29-1
j_gene: TRBJ1-5

CDR3aa: CASSAQGAGANVRTF
v_gene: TRBV2
j_gene: TRBJ2-6

CDR3aa: CSGSRGEGYEQYF
v_gene: TRBV29-1
j_gene: -

CDR3aa: CAINSLRDSEQFF
v_gene: TRBV6-1
j_gene: TRBJ2-1

CDR3aa: CASSRATDTGERFF
v_gene: TRBV4-1
j_gene: TRBJ2-2

CDR3aa: CASSPDRRIQYF
v_gene: TRBV12-3/TRBV12-4
j_gene: TRBJ2-4

CDR3aa: CASSEGRAYEQYF
v_gene: TRBV2
j_gene: TRBJ2-7

CDR3aa: CASSQDPGDNEQFF
v_gene: TRBV3-1
j_gene: TRBJ2-1

CDR3aa: CASSRTTGSPGANVLTF
v_gene: TRBV3-1
j_gene: TRBJ2-6

CDR3aa: CSARDLGERVGYTF
v_gene: TRBV20-1
j_gene: TRBJ1-2

CDR3aa: CASSERLAGYNEQFF
v_gene: TRBV25-1
j_gene: TRBJ2-1

CDR3aa: CSAGLAGGPQEQYF
v_gene: TRBV29-1
j_gene: TRBJ2-7

CDR3aa: CASSLDWTQETQYF
v_gene: TRBV7-2
j_gene: TRBJ2-5

CDR3aa: CSARGTEYLYEQYF
v_gene: TRBV20-1
j_gene: TRBJ2-7

CDR3aa: CASSLDLSTDTQYF
v_gene: TRBV7-8
j_gene: TRBJ2-3

CDR3aa: CAIGAGASYEQYF
v_gene: TRBV10-3
j_gene: TRBJ2-7

CDR3aa: CASSLMGRRGNEQYF
v_gene: TRBV7-3
j_gene: TRBJ2-5

CDR3aa: CASSQVGPPTYNEQFF
v_gene: TRBV4-1
j_gene: TRBJ2-1

CDR3aa: CATSILPRTEAFF
v_gene: TRBV15
j_gene: TRBJ1-1

CDR3aa: CASSLNKWEGNYEQYF
v_gene: TRBV7-6
j_gene: -

CDR3aa: CSTPTGLSYNEQFF
v_gene: TRBV20-1
j_gene: TRBJ2-1

CDR3aa: CASSSQPGQGFYEQYF
v_gene: TRBV7-9
j_gene: TRBJ2-7

CDR3aa: CAGRVTLTDTQYF
v_gene: TRBV14
j_gene: TRBJ2-3

CDR3aa: CSARRTNQETQYF
v_gene: TRBV20-1
j_gene: TRBJ2-5

CDR3aa: CASSSAGDRETQYF
v_gene: TRBV6-2/TRBV6-3
j_gene: -

CDR3aa: CASSPRTGSGGYTF
v_gene: TRBV12-3/TRBV12-4
j_gene: TRBJ1-2

CDR3aa: CASSLKVRGGEQFF
v_gene: TRBV12-3/TRBV12-4
j_gene: TRBJ2-1

CDR3aa: CASSPTSGSSNEQFF
v_gene: TRBV12-3/TRBV12-4
j_gene: TRBJ2-1

CDR3aa: CASSFPLTVMNEQFF
v_gene: TRBV12-3/TRBV12-4
j_gene: TRBJ2-1

CDR3aa: CASSLRIGQGGELFF
v_gene: TRBV5-1
j_gene: TRBJ2-2

CDR3aa: CASSLGGRVEQFF
v_gene: TRBV13
j_gene: TRBJ2-1

CDR3aa: CASSLSSGIVNEQYF
v_gene: TRBV7-6
j_gene: TRBJ2-7